This passage covers 6 T cell receptor beta chains from one sample sequenced in a study of cytomegalovirus exposure and HLA in healthy donors. Vbeta (60) and Jbeta (13) primers were used in the PCR. Sequenced by immunoSEQ multiplex PCR; TCRdb stores in-frame clones only, minus some. The table includes more than 95,000 clones, 65% to 75% detected once. Source material: PBMCs. The receptors stem from a woman in her 70s in good health and CMV-seropositive.

The rearrangement uses TRBV7-9 and TRBJ1-4; possibly TRBD1 for D (5 bases). CDR1 is SEHNR, CDR2 FQNEAQ, per germline (reference sequence). This CDR3 region has 13 residues. With 3 bases removed from V and 6 bases from J, the gap between germline ends came to 8 bases. The CDR3 region has the DNA TGTGCCAGCAGCTTCCGGGGGGATGAAAAACTGTTTTTT. Encoded protein: CASSFRGDEKLFF.

V gene TRBV10-3 combines with J gene TRBJ1-4; D uncertain. This CDR3 region has 14 residues. The ends were cut back, 2 bases at V and 4 bases at J, with 8 bases in the middle. Germline V CDR1 and CDR2: ENHRY, SYGVKD. Here the CDR3 reads CAISEVALNEKLFF. CDR3 nucleotide sequence: TGTGCCATCAGTGAGGTAGCCCTTAATGAAAAACTGTTTTTT.

The chain links TRBV2 to TRBJ1-2; possible D gene TRBD1, 6 bases. Trimming cost V 6 bases and J 4 bases, with 12 bases left between them. This CDR3 is 13 amino acids long. Germline-derived CDR1 and CDR2 are SNHLY and FYNNEI. CDR3 protein: CASSQGTTYGYTF. As DNA, the CDR3 is TGTGCCAGCAGCCAAGGGACAACCTATGGCTACACCTTC. Based on the CDR3 plus reference TRBV2 and TRBJ1-2, the full variable domain is EPEVTQTPSHQVTQMGQEVILRCVPISNHLYFYWYRQILGQKVEFLVSFYNNEISEKSEIFDDQFSVERPDGSNFTLKIRSTKLEDSAMYFCASSQGTTYGYTFGSGTRLTVV.

This clone has a handful of counts. V usage is TRBV4-1 and J usage is TRBJ1-5, with 7 nucleotides matching TRBD1. V dropped 5 bases and J dropped 3; count of bases not matched to a gene: 7. Germline values: CDR1 MGHRA, CDR2 YSYEKL. CDR3 length: 15 residues. The DNA of the CDR3 is TGCGCCAGCAGCGCCCCCGGGACAGTCAATCAGCCCCAGCATTTT. Amino acids: CASSAPGTVNQPQHF.

This rearrangement joins TRBV2 to TRBJ2-1, with D tentatively TRBD2 (6 bases). The V and J ends lost 6 bases and 7 bases respectively, with 13 bases between them. The CDR3 runs 13 residues. CDR1 is SNHLY and CDR2 is FYNNEI in the germline V gene. CDR3 DNA sequence: TGTGCCAGCAGGGAGGGAGAGGTGAATGAGCAGTTCTTC. It translates to CASREGEVNEQFF. Variable domain in full (rest from reference TRBV2 and TRBJ2-1): EPEVTQTPSHQVTQMGQEVILRCVPISNHLYFYWYRQILGQKVEFLVSFYNNEISEKSEIFDDQFSVERPDGSNFTLKIRSTKLEDSAMYFCASREGEVNEQFFGPGTRLTVL.

This clone was recorded once. The gene calls are TRBV5-1 and TRBJ2-2; D remains unclear. There are 12 residues in the CDR3. V lost 4 bases and J lost 2, with 3 bases in between. Germline V gene sequence: CDR1 SGHRS, CDR2 YFSETQ. The CDR3 is CASSPNTGELFF. The CDR3 DNA follows: TGCGCCAGCAGCCCAAACACCGGGGAGCTGTTTTTT.